This TCR beta chain derives from a study of OX40 agonist ivuxolimab in advanced cancers. Study information: Head and neck, renal cell, melanoma or hepatocellular carcinoma were the cancers that dose-escalation patients had.

V dropped 6 bases and J dropped 0; count of bases not matched to a gene: 1. The length of the CDR3 is 14 residues. Looked up from germline, CDR1 is SNHLY and CDR2 is FYNNEI. Sequenced by immunoSEQ multiplex PCR; TCRdb stores in-frame clones only, minus some. The sample yields tens of thousands of clones, more than 85% seen once. The investigators sampled blood at baseline, at cycle 4 day 1, and at cycle 7 day 1. The sample was CD4+ or CD8+ T cells sorted from blood, taken in a trial of the OX40 agonist ivuxolimab. This sequence joins TRBV2 and TRBJ2-3; 9 bases agree with TRBD2. This receptor was obtained from an adult with an advanced solid tumor such as melanoma, head and neck, liver or kidney cancer. In DNA, the CDR3 is TGTGCCAGCAGGCTAGCGGGGAGCACAGATACGCAGTATTTT. Encoded protein: CASRLAGSTDTQYF.